The present entry profiles one TCR beta chain with its context. The table came from immunoSEQ multiplex PCR; TCRdb's copy has only in-frame clones and leaves some out. The sample includes 80,000 to 85,000 clones, approximately 80% of them seen just once. This sample is drawn from a study of blood T cell repertoires in COVID-19. The CDR3 extends over 15 amino acids. Germline loops: CDR1 SGHTA, CDR2 FQGNSA. Trimming took 5 bases from V and 2 from J; bases not matched to a gene: 6. This TCR was recovered from a human donor in a cohort sampled during active COVID-19. Sequencing was performed on peripheral blood. The chain combines TRBV7-2 with TRBJ1-3; the match to TRBD1 covers 7 bases. CDR3 nucleotide sequence: TGTGCCAGCAGCCCAGGGGGGATGCCTGGAAACACCATATATTTT. Residues: CASSPGGMPGNTIYF. The whole variable domain, filled in from reference TRBV7-2 and TRBJ1-3, reads GAGVSQSPSNKVTEKGKDVELRCDPISGHTALYWYRQSLGQGLEFLIYFQGNSAPDKSGLPSDRFSAERTGGSVSTLTIQRTQQEDSAVYLCASSPGGMPGNTIYFGEGSWLTVV.